This paragraph reports one T cell receptor (beta chain). Its antigen is currently unknown. With 60 Vbeta and 13 Jbeta primers, the PCR was carried out. Profiling relied on immunoSEQ multiplex PCR, and the TCRdb table lists in-frame clones only, not all of them. The sample lists more than 100,000 clones; 15% to 19% were seen once. The record originates from a study of cytomegalovirus exposure and HLA in healthy donors. As for the study in general: The Caucasian-associated ancestry cluster held around 76% of more than 350 genotyped donors.

CDR3 length: 15 residues. Germline assignment: CDR1 SGHTA and CDR2 FQGNSA. Unmatched junction bases numbered 3, after V lost 2 bases and J lost 2 bases. Study findings and constraints: Later on, an analysis tied 15,000 to 20,000 TCR beta sequences to HLA alleles at 0.05 false discovery rate.

The sequenced material came from PBMCs. The sequence was obtained from a woman aged 18-35 years in good health and CMV-seronegative. The chain has TRBV7-2 and TRBJ2-1; 7 bases are shared with TRBD1. As DNA, the CDR3 is TGTGCCAGCAGCTTAAGTGGGACAGCCTACAATGAGCAGTTCTTC. Encoded protein: CASSLSGTAYNEQFF.